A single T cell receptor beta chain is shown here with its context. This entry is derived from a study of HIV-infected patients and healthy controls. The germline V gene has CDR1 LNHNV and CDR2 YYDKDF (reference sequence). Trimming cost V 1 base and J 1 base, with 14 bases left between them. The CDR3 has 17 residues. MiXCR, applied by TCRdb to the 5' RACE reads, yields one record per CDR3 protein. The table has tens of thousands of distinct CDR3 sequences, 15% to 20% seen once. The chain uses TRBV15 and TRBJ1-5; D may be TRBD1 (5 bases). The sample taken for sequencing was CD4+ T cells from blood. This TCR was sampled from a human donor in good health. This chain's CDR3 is CATSRGVGASSNQPQHF. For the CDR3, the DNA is TGTGCCACCAGCAGAGGGGTCGGGGCATCGAGCAATCAGCCCCAGCATTTT.